This record concerns one T cell receptor beta chain sequence. This specimen comes from a study of cytomegalovirus exposure and HLA in healthy donors. The germline V gene has CDR1 MNHEY and CDR2 SMNVEV (reference sequence). The CDR3 covers 14 residues. Trimming removed 4 bases from V and 0 bases from J, with 7 bases in between. PCR employed 60 Vbeta and 13 Jbeta primers. Clones were read by immunoSEQ multiplex PCR, and TCRdb kept only the in-frame ones, dropping some. The sample contains roughly 140,000 clones, roughly 84% of which appear only once. This sequence was found in a woman in her late teens or twenties in good health and CMV-seronegative. The sample comprised PBMCs. The V and J genes are TRBV27 and TRBJ1-3; D gene uncertain. CDR3 protein: CASSSLSSGNTIYF. CDR3 in DNA: TGTGCCAGCAGTTCCCTATCCTCTGGAAACACCATATATTTT.